This TCR beta chain was retrieved from a study of cytomegalovirus exposure and HLA in healthy donors. This clone appeared a single time. The PCR was carried out with 60 Vbeta primers and 13 Jbeta primers. Some clones are missing from TCRdb's copy, which holds only in-frame ones; the method was immunoSEQ multiplex PCR. In the table there are 140,000 or so clones, over 60% of which are singletons. The trim removed 5 bases at V and 4 bases at J, leaving 3 bases unmatched. CDR3 size: 14 residues. The germline CDR1 and CDR2 sequences are SNHLY and FYNNEI. The receptor's source is a man aged 35 to 55 in good health and CMV-seronegative. Input material: PBMCs. V is TRBV2 and J is TRBJ2-1; 9 positions agree with TRBD2. The DNA for the CDR3 is TGTGCCAGCAGTTATAGCGGGGGTTACAATGAGCAGTTCTTC. Amino acids: CASSYSGGYNEQFF.